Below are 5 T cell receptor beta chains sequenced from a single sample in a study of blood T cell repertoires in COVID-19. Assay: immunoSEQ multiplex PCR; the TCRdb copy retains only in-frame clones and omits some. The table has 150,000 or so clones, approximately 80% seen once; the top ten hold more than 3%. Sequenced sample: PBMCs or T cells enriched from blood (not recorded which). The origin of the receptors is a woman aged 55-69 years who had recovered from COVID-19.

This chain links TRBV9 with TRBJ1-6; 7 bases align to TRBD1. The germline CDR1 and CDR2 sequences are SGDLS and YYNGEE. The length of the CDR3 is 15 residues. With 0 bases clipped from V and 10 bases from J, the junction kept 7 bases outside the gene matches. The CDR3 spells CASSVEGRGWSPLHF. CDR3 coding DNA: TGTGCCAGCAGCGTAGAAGGCAGGGGGTGGTCACCCCTCCACTTT.

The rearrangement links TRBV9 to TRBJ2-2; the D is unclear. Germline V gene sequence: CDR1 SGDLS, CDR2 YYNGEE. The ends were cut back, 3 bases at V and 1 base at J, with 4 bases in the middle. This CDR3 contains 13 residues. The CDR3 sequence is CASSALNTGELFF. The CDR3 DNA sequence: TGTGCCAGCAGCGCCTTGAACACCGGGGAGCTGTTTTTT.

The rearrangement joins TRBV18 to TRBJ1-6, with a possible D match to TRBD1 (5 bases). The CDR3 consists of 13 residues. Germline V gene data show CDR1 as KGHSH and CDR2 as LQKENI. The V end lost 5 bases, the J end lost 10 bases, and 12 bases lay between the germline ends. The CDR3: CASSEQGISPLHF. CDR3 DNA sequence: TGTGCCAGCTCAGAGCAGGGAATCTCACCCCTCCACTTT.

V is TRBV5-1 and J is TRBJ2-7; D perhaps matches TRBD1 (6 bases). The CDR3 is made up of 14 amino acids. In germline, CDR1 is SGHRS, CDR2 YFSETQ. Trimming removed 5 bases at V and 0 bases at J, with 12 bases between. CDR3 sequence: CASRAGTFSYEQYF. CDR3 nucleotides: TGCGCCAGCAGAGCCGGGACATTCTCCTACGAGCAGTACTTC.

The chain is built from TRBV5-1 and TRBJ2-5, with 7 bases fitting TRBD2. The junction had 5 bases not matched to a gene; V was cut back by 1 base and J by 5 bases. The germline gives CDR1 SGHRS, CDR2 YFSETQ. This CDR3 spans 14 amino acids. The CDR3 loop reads CASSLTGEGETQYF. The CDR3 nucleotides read TGCGCCAGCAGCTTGACGGGGGAGGGGGAGACCCAGTACTTC.